This TCR beta chain was captured by sequencing in a study of blood T cell repertoires in COVID-19. Background on the study: The study drew acute and convalescent COVID-19 samples from the United States, Italy and Spain. PBMCs, B-cell-depleted T cells, or T cells provided the cDNA or gDNA that made up the material.

Original analysis: Using reference gene primer amplification, nucleated cell counts were estimated. Produced via immunoSEQ multiplex PCR; TCRdb's table is partial and in-frame only. For V, J and clone size, that table is used; D and trimming come from the DNA. This sample has over 75,000 clones, with 70% to 85% found just once. Details on this clone: This specimen includes other DNA sequences encoding the same CDR3.

The sequence came from a man between 65 and 85 years old with acute or convalescent COVID-19. The sequenced sample consisted of peripheral blood.

This chain's CDR3 is CASSLYNEQFF. The CDR3 DNA follows: TGTGCCAGCAGTCTTTACAATGAGCAGTTCTTC. The V call is TRBV2, the J call TRBJ2-1; D remains ambiguous. In germline, CDR1 is SNHLY, CDR2 FYNNEI. V was trimmed by 5 bases and J by 4 bases, leaving 3 bases between them. This CDR3 is 11 amino acids long.